This entry describes one T cell receptor (beta chain). The target antigen is unknown. The time point denotes: newly diagnosed GD, antithyroid drugs for less than 3 months. The TCR library was prepared using RNA isolated from PBMCs. Germline values: CDR1 SGHTA, CDR2 FQGTGA. The CDR3 loop spans 16 amino acids. J was trimmed by 8 bases and V by 5 bases; bases with no gene match: 13. Building the TCR beta libraries relied on iRepertoire HTBI primers, and CDR3 regions underwent Arm-PCR. A single record per CDR3 protein comes from TCRdb applying MiXCR to the multiplex PCR reads. The profile covers roughly 420,000 distinct CDR3 sequences, with over 15% appearing a single time and about a quarter taken by the ten largest. The sample originates from a study of regulatory T cells in long-lasting Graves disease. Study-level findings and limits: Having few samples may have compromised the accuracy.

This same sample was also taken into another study, of T cells in Graves' hyperthyroidism and ophthalmopathy.

J is TRBJ2-1 and V is TRBV7-3; TRBD1 matches 9 bases. The material sequenced was peripheral blood mononuclear cells (PBMCs), taken at new diagnosis, from a patient treated with antithyroid drugs. The source is a woman between 18 and 30 years old with Graves disease. CDR3: CASSPSGQGLGDEQFF. In nucleotides, the CDR3 is TGTGCCAGCAGCCCTTCGGGACAGGGATTGGGGGATGAGCAGTTCTTC.